A selection of T cell receptor beta chains follows, all from one sample in a study of T cells in Graves' hyperthyroidism and ophthalmopathy. TCRdb analysed the multiplex PCR reads with MiXCR anew, one entry per CDR3 protein. The sample lists about 300,000 distinct CDR3 sequences, roughly 20% occurring once. The sample comprised blood. These receptors all stem from a man aged 45-65 years with Graves' ophthalmopathy. CDR3s include the opening cysteine and the closing phenylalanine or tryptophan. D genes are given only for firm matches. Clone size is stated in some rows and not others, as once, few, many or a class when expanded.

CDR3aa: CASSWTSGILSEQYF; CDR3nt: TGTGCCAGCAGTTGGACTAGCGGGATCTTATCCGAGCAGTACTTC; v_gene: TRBV28; d_gene: TRBD2; abundance: many; j_gene: TRBJ2-7
CDR3aa: CASGRIRGDEQFF; CDR3nt: TGTGCCAGCGGTCGGATAAGGGGCGATGAGCAGTTCTTC; v_gene: TRBV9; d_gene: NA; abundance: NA; j_gene: TRBJ2-1
CDR3aa: CASIRGDGTIEQFF; CDR3nt: TGTGCCAGCATACGGGGCGATGGTACAATCGAGCAGTTCTTC; v_gene: TRBV6-1; d_gene: NA; abundance: NA; j_gene: TRBJ2-1
CDR3aa: CASSRHPFDADNEQFF; CDR3nt: TGTGCCAGCAGCCGACACCCCTTCGACGCCGACAATGAGCAGTTCTTC; v_gene: TRBV6-2/TRBV6-3; d_gene: NA; abundance: NA; j_gene: TRBJ2-1
CDR3aa: CASSLSSPTSGRGYEQYF; CDR3nt: TGTGCCAGCAGTTTATCTTCTCCAACTAGCGGGAGGGGGTACGAGCAGTACTTC; v_gene: TRBV28; d_gene: TRBD2; abundance: many; j_gene: TRBJ2-7
CDR3aa: CASSPGSVYGYTF; CDR3nt: TGCGCCAGCAGTCCGGGGTCGGTCTATGGCTACACCTTC; v_gene: TRBV4-1; d_gene: NA; abundance: many; j_gene: TRBJ1-2
CDR3aa: CSARPTPGSYEQYF; CDR3nt: TGCAGTGCTCGCCCTACCCCCGGCTCCTACGAGCAGTACTTC; v_gene: TRBV20-1; d_gene: NA; abundance: many; j_gene: TRBJ2-7
CDR3aa: CASSQEADSSYNEQFF; CDR3nt: TGTGCCAGCAGCCAAGAGGCGGATAGCTCCTACAATGAGCAGTTCTTC; v_gene: TRBV14; d_gene: NA; abundance: many; j_gene: TRBJ2-1
CDR3aa: CAISESSGGPYEQYF; CDR3nt: TGTGCCATCAGTGAGTCGAGCGGGGGGCCCTACGAGCAGTACTTC; v_gene: TRBV10-3; d_gene: TRBD2; abundance: NA; j_gene: TRBJ2-7
CDR3aa: CASSLLPGDGYEQYF; CDR3nt: TGTGCCAGCTCACTTCTACCGGGAGACGGTTACGAGCAGTACTTC; v_gene: TRBV18; d_gene: NA; abundance: NA; j_gene: TRBJ2-7
CDR3aa: CASSLVGGGYSYEQYF; CDR3nt: TGTGCCAGCAGCTTAGTCGGTGGCGGGTACTCCTACGAGCAGTACTTC; v_gene: TRBV7-9; d_gene: NA; abundance: many; j_gene: TRBJ2-7
CDR3aa: CASSQNPIHDSEAFF; CDR3nt: TGTGCCAGCAGCCAAAATCCGATTCATGACAGTGAAGCTTTCTTT; v_gene: TRBV14; d_gene: NA; abundance: NA; j_gene: TRBJ1-1
CDR3aa: CATSLGPSSTDTQYF; CDR3nt: TGTGCCACCAGCCTGGGACCTTCTAGCACAGATACGCAGTATTTT; v_gene: TRBV24-1; d_gene: NA; abundance: NA; j_gene: TRBJ2-3
CDR3aa: CASSPGREYGYEQYF; CDR3nt: TGTGCCAGCAGCCCTGGAAGGGAGTACGGCTACGAGCAGTACTTC; v_gene: TRBV28; d_gene: NA; abundance: many; j_gene: TRBJ2-7
CDR3aa: CASSAVGGGEQYF; CDR3nt: TGTGCCAGCAGCGCTGTGGGGGGGGGAGAGCAGTACTTC; v_gene: TRBV7-2; d_gene: TRBD2; abundance: many; j_gene: TRBJ2-7
CDR3aa: CSASPGQGAAYGYTF; CDR3nt: TGCAGTGCTAGCCCGGGACAGGGGGCGGCCTATGGCTACACCTTC; v_gene: TRBV20-1; d_gene: TRBD1; abundance: NA; j_gene: TRBJ1-2
CDR3aa: CASSDFLAGGSDTQYF; CDR3nt: TGTGCCAGCAGTGACTTCTTAGCGGGAGGCTCAGATACGCAGTATTTT; v_gene: TRBV6-1; d_gene: TRBD2; abundance: NA; j_gene: TRBJ2-3
CDR3aa: CASERSYNEQFF; CDR3nt: TGTGCCAGTGAGCGCTCCTACAATGAGCAGTTCTTC; v_gene: TRBV6-2/TRBV6-3; d_gene: NA; abundance: few; j_gene: TRBJ2-1
CDR3aa: CASSLAASGTYEQYF; CDR3nt: TGCGCCAGCAGCTTGGCGGCTAGCGGGACCTACGAGCAGTACTTC; v_gene: TRBV5-1; d_gene: TRBD2; abundance: many; j_gene: TRBJ2-7
CDR3aa: CASSPNRPGNTIYF; CDR3nt: TGCGCCAGCAGCCCCAACCGGCCGGGAAACACCATATATTTT; v_gene: TRBV5-1; d_gene: NA; abundance: few; j_gene: TRBJ1-3
CDR3aa: CSATKLNTEAFF; CDR3nt: TGCAGTGCCACAAAGTTGAACACTGAAGCTTTCTTT; v_gene: TRBV20-1; d_gene: NA; abundance: NA; j_gene: TRBJ1-1
CDR3aa: CASSNGQQTEAFF; CDR3nt: TGTGCCAGCAGCAACGGACAGCAAACTGAAGCTTTCTTT; v_gene: TRBV6-1; d_gene: NA; abundance: NA; j_gene: TRBJ1-1
CDR3aa: CASSYGGWEAGELFF; CDR3nt: TGTGCCAGCAGTTACGGAGGTTGGGAGGCCGGGGAGCTGTTTTTT; v_gene: TRBV6-5; d_gene: NA; abundance: NA; j_gene: TRBJ2-2
CDR3aa: CASSLKGSSYNEQFF; CDR3nt: TGTGCCAGCAGCTTAAAAGGTTCCTCCTACAATGAGCAGTTCTTC; v_gene: TRBV7-2; d_gene: NA; abundance: NA; j_gene: TRBJ2-1
CDR3aa: CASSLGTGASYGYTF; CDR3nt: TGTGCCAGCAGCCTAGGGACAGGCGCAAGCTATGGCTACACCTTC; v_gene: TRBV5-4; d_gene: TRBD1; abundance: few; j_gene: TRBJ1-2
CDR3aa: CASSLEGNSYNEQFF; CDR3nt: TGCGCCAGCAGCTTGGAGGGCAACTCCTACAATGAGCAGTTCTTC; v_gene: TRBV5-1; d_gene: NA; abundance: many; j_gene: TRBJ2-1
CDR3aa: CASSLETSGYNEQFF; CDR3nt: TGTGCCAGCAGCTTAGAGACTAGTGGCTACAATGAGCAGTTCTTC; v_gene: TRBV7-3; d_gene: NA; abundance: many; j_gene: TRBJ2-1
CDR3aa: CASSPGRGQGQPQHF; CDR3nt: TGTGCCAGTAGCCCGGGAAGGGGGCAGGGACAGCCCCAGCATTTT; v_gene: TRBV7-2; d_gene: TRBD1; abundance: once; j_gene: TRBJ1-5
CDR3aa: CATSSGGYEQYF; CDR3nt: TGTGCCACTTCGTCGGGCGGCTACGAGCAGTACTTC; v_gene: TRBV3-1; d_gene: NA; abundance: many; j_gene: TRBJ2-7
CDR3aa: CAWKARGREVFGELFF; CDR3nt: TGTGCCTGGAAGGCGCGCGGGCGGGAGGTTTTCGGGGAGCTGTTTTTT; v_gene: TRBV30; d_gene: TRBD2; abundance: many; j_gene: TRBJ2-2
CDR3aa: CAWSVFVNTGELFF; CDR3nt: TGTGCCTGGAGTGTTTTTGTTAACACCGGGGAGCTGTTTTTT; v_gene: TRBV30; d_gene: NA; abundance: many; j_gene: TRBJ2-2
CDR3aa: CASISLGTPRTDTQYF; CDR3nt: TGTGCCAGCATTTCCTTGGGGACACCCCGCACAGATACGCAGTATTTT; v_gene: TRBV28; d_gene: NA; abundance: many; j_gene: TRBJ2-3
CDR3aa: CASLLGGGSTDTQYF; CDR3nt: TGTGCCAGCCTCCTCGGGGGCGGGAGCACAGATACGCAGTATTTT; v_gene: TRBV2; d_gene: NA; abundance: few; j_gene: TRBJ2-3
CDR3aa: CATPTSGWYVGEQFF; CDR3nt: TGTGCCACCCCGACTAGCGGGTGGTACGTCGGAGAGCAGTTCTTC; v_gene: TRBV28; d_gene: TRBD2; abundance: few; j_gene: TRBJ2-1
CDR3aa: CAISGEGPGQGNTEAFF; CDR3nt: TGTGCCATCAGTGGCGAAGGTCCGGGACAGGGTAACACTGAAGCTTTCTTT; v_gene: TRBV10-3; d_gene: TRBD1; abundance: many; j_gene: TRBJ1-1
CDR3aa: CASSGGLGAGYGYTF; CDR3nt: TGTGCCAGCAGTGGGGGGTTAGGGGCGGGCTATGGCTACACCTTC; v_gene: TRBV27; d_gene: NA; abundance: NA; j_gene: TRBJ1-2
CDR3aa: CASSGRELHHEQFF; CDR3nt: TGTGCCAGTAGTGGGCGGGAGTTACACCATGAGCAGTTCTTC; v_gene: TRBV19; d_gene: TRBD2; abundance: NA; j_gene: TRBJ2-1
CDR3aa: CASGTGRGYSGNTIYF; CDR3nt: TGTGCCAGCGGAACAGGGCGCGGATACTCTGGAAACACCATATATTTT; v_gene: TRBV25-1; d_gene: NA; abundance: NA; j_gene: TRBJ1-3
CDR3aa: CATSKGQGVEKLFF; CDR3nt: TGTGCCACCAGCAAGGGACAGGGGGTTGAAAAACTGTTTTTT; v_gene: TRBV15; d_gene: TRBD1; abundance: few; j_gene: TRBJ1-4